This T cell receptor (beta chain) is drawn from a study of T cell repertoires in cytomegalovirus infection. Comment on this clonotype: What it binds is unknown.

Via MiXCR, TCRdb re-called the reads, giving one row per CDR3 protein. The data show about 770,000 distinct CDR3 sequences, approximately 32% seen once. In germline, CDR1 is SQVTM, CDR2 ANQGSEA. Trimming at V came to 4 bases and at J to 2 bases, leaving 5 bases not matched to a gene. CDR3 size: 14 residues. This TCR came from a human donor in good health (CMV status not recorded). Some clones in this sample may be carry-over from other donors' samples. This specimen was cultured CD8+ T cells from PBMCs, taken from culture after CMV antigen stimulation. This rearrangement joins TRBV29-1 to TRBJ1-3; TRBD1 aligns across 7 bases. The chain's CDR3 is CSVGQGGTGNTIYF. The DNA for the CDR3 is TGCAGCGTTGGCCAGGGGGGAACTGGAAACACCATATATTTT.